A selection of T cell receptor beta chains follows, all from one sample in a study of beta chain features in type 1 diabetes. Method: immunoSEQ multiplex PCR; TCRdb's copy keeps in-frame clones and lacks some. This table has hundreds of thousands of clones, around 9.6% appearing once. Sequencing was done on a sample of naive CD4+ T cells from blood. These receptors came from a woman between 18 and 30 years old in good health. CDR3s include the opening cysteine and the closing phenylalanine or tryptophan. The D gene is left open where the match is weak. Some rows have no size entry. The others give once, few or many, or a class for an expanded clone.

>16|NA|TRBV18|TRBD2|TRBJ2-1
CASSPLPGTRNNEQFF
TGTGCCAGCTCACCCCTTCCCGGGACTAGAAACAATGAGCAGTTCTTC
>13|NA|TRBV5-1|TRBD1|TRBJ2-7
CASSTGTAYEQYF
TGCGCCAGCAGCACCGGGACAGCATACGAGCAGTACTTC
>18|NA|TRBV5-6|TRBD2|TRBJ2-1
CASSLGTSGSGAYNEQFF
TGTGCCAGCAGCTTGGGGACTAGCGGGAGCGGAGCCTACAATGAGCAGTTCTTC
>14|NA|TRBV19|TRBD1|TRBJ1-1
CASRVNRGITEAFF
TGTGCCAGTAGGGTAAACAGGGGGATTACTGAAGCTTTCTTT
>15|NA|TRBV10-3|TRBD1|TRBJ2-3
CAIKPGTGLTDTQYF
TGTGCCATCAAACCTGGGACAGGGCTGACAGATACGCAGTATTTT
>13|few|TRBV6-6|NA|TRBJ2-7
CASSYGLNYEQYF
TGTGCCAGCAGTTACGGGCTCAACTACGAGCAGTACTTC
>15|few|TRBV9|NA|TRBJ1-1
CASTALLDSNTEAFF
TGTGCCAGCACCGCCCTGTTGGACAGTAACACTGAAGCTTTCTTT
>15|NA|TRBV11-2|TRBD1|TRBJ1-4
CASSLVGQAPEKLFF
TGTGCCAGCAGCTTAGTGGGACAGGCGCCCGAAAAACTGTTTTTT
>13|few|TRBV29-1|TRBD1|TRBJ1-2
CSAGQGGRYGYTF
TGCAGCGCGGGACAGGGAGGGAGGTACGGCTACACCTTC
>14|few|TRBV5-1|NA|TRBJ2-4
CASSLGDIKNIQYF
TGCGCCAGCAGCTTGGGGGACATCAAAAACATTCAGTACTTC
>13|NA|TRBV2|NA|TRBJ1-1
CASRIGGGTEAFF
TGTGCCAGCAGGATAGGGGGGGGAACTGAAGCTTTCTTT
>16|NA|TRBV9|NA|TRBJ2-2
CASSVDLTANTGELFF
TGTGCCAGCAGCGTCGATCTGACAGCTAACACCGGGGAGCTGTTTTTT
>14|NA|TRBV2|NA|TRBJ1-2
CASSEYVDSYGYTF
TGTGCCAGCAGTGAATATGTAGACAGCTATGGCTACACCTTC
>13|NA|TRBV7-2|NA|TRBJ1-5
CASSRDSNQPQHF
TGTGCCAGCAGCCGAGATAGCAATCAGCCCCAGCATTTT
>11|NA|TRBV19|NA|TRBJ1-2
CATYQGYGYTF
TGTGCCACTTACCAGGGCTATGGCTACACCTTC
>13|few|TRBV6-1|NA|TRBJ2-5
CASGQGLVETQYF
TGTGCCAGCGGTCAGGGGTTGGTGGAGACCCAGTACTTC
>15|NA|TRBV19|TRBD1|TRBJ2-7
CASSSPGQGGSEQYF
TGTGCCAGTAGTTCTCCGGGACAGGGTGGTAGCGAGCAGTACTTC
>12|many|TRBV7-9|NA|TRBJ2-1
CASSPGQNEQFF
TGTGCCAGCAGCCCTGGACAGAATGAGCAGTTCTTC
>14|NA|TRBV7-8|NA|TRBJ1-1
CASSPGLWATEAFF
TGTGCCAGCAGCCCAGGGCTCTGGGCGACTGAAGCTTTCTTT
>13|NA|TRBV30|NA|TRBJ1-2
CAWSDGGHYGYTF
TGTGCCTGGAGTGATGGGGGCCACTATGGCTACACCTTC
>14|NA|TRBV6-5|TRBD1|TRBJ2-4
CASSRGQRKNIQYF
TGTGCCAGCAGTAGGGGGCAACGCAAAAACATTCAGTACTTC
>13|NA|TRBV5-1|TRBD1|TRBJ1-2
CASSWDRGGGYTF
TGCGCCAGCAGCTGGGACAGGGGCGGTGGCTACACCTTC
>12|NA|TRBV14|TRBD1|TRBJ1-1
CASSQTGTEAFF
TGTGCCAGCAGCCAGACAGGGACTGAAGCTTTCTTT
>16|NA|TRBV30|NA|TRBJ2-1
CAWSVKGARAYNEQFF
TGTGCCTGGAGTGTAAAGGGAGCGAGAGCCTACAATGAGCAGTTCTTC
>15|NA|TRBV5-1|TRBD1|TRBJ2-3
CASSLGQGGTDTQYF
TGCGCCAGCAGCTTGGGACAGGGAGGCACAGATACGCAGTATTTT
>13|few|TRBV30|TRBD1|TRBJ1-2
CAWSGTGAAGYTF
TGTGCCTGGAGTGGAACAGGGGCGGCTGGCTACACCTTC
>15|few|TRBV5-1|TRBD2|TRBJ2-3
CASSNPSGSTDTQYF
TGCGCCAGCAGCAACCCTAGCGGGAGCACAGATACGCAGTATTTT